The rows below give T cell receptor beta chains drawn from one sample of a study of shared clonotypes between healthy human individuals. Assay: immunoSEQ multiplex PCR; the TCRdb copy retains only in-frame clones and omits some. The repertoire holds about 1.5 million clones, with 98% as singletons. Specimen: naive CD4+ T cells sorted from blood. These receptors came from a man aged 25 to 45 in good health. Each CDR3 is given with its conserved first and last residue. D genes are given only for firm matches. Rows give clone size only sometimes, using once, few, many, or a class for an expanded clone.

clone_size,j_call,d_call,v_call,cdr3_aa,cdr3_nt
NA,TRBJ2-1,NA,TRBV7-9,CASSSGGTNYNEQFF,TGTGCCAGCAGCTCAGGCGGGACCAATTACAATGAGCAGTTCTTC
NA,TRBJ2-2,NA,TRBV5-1,CASSLGKTGELFF,TGCGCCAGCAGCTTGGGAAAAACCGGGGAGCTGTTTTTT
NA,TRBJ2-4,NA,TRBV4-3,CASSRHRVENIQYF,TGCGCCAGCAGCCGGCACAGGGTTGAAAACATTCAGTACTTC
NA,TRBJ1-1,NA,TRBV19,CASRIWNLNTEAFF,TGTGCCAGTAGGATTTGGAATTTGAACACTGAAGCTTTCTTT
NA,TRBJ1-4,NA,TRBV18,CASSQTATGINEKLFF,TGTGCCAGCTCACAAACCGCCACAGGGATTAATGAAAAACTGTTTTTT
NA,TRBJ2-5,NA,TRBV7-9,CASSFRLGVGETQYF,TGTGCCAGCAGCTTCAGACTGGGAGTGGGTGAGACCCAGTACTTC
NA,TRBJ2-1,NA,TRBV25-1,CASSDWYNEQFF,TGTGCCAGCAGTGATTGGTACAATGAGCAGTTCTTC
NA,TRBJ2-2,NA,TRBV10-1,CASSELPVTGELFF,TGCGCCAGCAGTGAATTACCGGTCACCGGGGAGCTGTTTTTT
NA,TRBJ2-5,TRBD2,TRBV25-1,CASTHGGGQGTQYF,TGTGCCAGCACCCACGGGGGAGGGCAAGGGACCCAGTACTTC
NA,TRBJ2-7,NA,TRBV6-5,CASSLGVGGEPYEQYF,TGTGCCAGCAGTTTAGGAGTGGGCGGCGAACCTTACGAGCAGTACTTC
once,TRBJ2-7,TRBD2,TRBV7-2,CASSLAGLAGAYEQYF,TGTGCCAGCAGCTTGGCGGGACTAGCGGGAGCCTACGAGCAGTACTTC
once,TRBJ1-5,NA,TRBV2,CASSNNQPQHF,TGTGCCAGCAGTAATAATCAGCCCCAGCATTTT
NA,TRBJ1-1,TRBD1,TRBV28,CASSTPGGNTEAFF,TGTGCCAGCAGTACCCCAGGGGGGAACACTGAAGCTTTCTTT
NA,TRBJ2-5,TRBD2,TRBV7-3,CASSLLGSSGRQETQYF,TGTGCCAGCAGCTTACTGGGGAGTAGCGGGAGGCAAGAGACCCAGTACTTC
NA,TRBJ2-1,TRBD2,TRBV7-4,CASSLAGVYNEQFF,TGTGCCAGCAGCCTAGCGGGAGTTTACAATGAGCAGTTCTTC
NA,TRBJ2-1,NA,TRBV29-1,CSVDIGVNGEQFF,TGCAGCGTTGATATTGGAGTTAATGGGGAGCAGTTCTTC
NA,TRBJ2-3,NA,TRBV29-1,CSVQDHRRTQYF,TGCAGCGTCCAGGACCACCGCCGAACGCAGTATTTT
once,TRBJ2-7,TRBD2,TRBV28,CASTVSLAGGSEQYF,TGTGCCAGCACCGTGTCTCTAGCGGGAGGGTCCGAGCAGTACTTC
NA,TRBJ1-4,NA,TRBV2,CASSGSGGEKLFF,TGTGCCAGCAGTGGGTCGGGGGGTGAAAAACTGTTTTTT
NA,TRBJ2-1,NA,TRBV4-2,CASSQDPPDEQFF,TGTGCCAGCAGCCAAGACCCTCCCGATGAGCAGTTCTTC
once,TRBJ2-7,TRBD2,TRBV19,CASSIDSGTSYEQYF,TGTGCCAGTAGTATAGATAGCGGGACCTCCTACGAGCAGTACTTC
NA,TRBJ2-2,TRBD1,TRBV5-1,CASSLGFGTANTGELFF,TGCGCCAGCAGCTTGGGCTTCGGGACAGCTAACACCGGGGAGCTGTTTTTT
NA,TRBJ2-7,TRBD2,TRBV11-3,CASSLEPGGTYEQYF,TGTGCCAGCAGCTTAGAGCCGGGAGGGACGTACGAGCAGTACTTC
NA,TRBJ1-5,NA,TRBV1,CTSSGQGERVDQPQHF,TGCACCAGCAGCGGACAGGGGGAGAGGGTCGATCAGCCCCAGCATTTT
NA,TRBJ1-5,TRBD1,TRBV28,CASSLILGQGKGNQPQHF,TGTGCCAGCAGTTTAATCCTGGGACAGGGGAAGGGGAATCAGCCCCAGCATTTT
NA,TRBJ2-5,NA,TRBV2,CASSTGQGTQYF,TGTGCCAGCAGTACGGGGCAGGGGACCCAGTACTTC
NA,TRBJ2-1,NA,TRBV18,CASSPQSAGNEQFF,TGTGCCAGCTCACCACAGTCGGCGGGCAATGAGCAGTTCTTC
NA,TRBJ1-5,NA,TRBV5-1,CASSLGTGATQPQHF,TGCGCCAGCAGCTTGGGTACGGGCGCGACTCAGCCCCAGCATTTT
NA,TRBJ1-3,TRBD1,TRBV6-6,CASSYRAGGLGNTIYF,TGTGCCAGCAGTTACAGGGCAGGGGGCCTTGGAAACACCATATATTTT
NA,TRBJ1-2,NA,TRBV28,CASSFGGLLYYGYTF,TGTGCCAGCAGTTTTGGGGGGCTGCTTTACTATGGCTACACCTTC
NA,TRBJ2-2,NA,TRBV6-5,CASSLRGGAGELFF,TGTGCCAGCAGTTTACGAGGCGGGGCCGGGGAGCTGTTTTTT
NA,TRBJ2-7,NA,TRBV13,CASSLEGYYEQYF,TGTGCCAGCAGCTTAGAAGGATACTACGAGCAGTACTTC
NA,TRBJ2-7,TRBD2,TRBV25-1,CASSEGGLAGLTGEQYF,TGTGCCAGCAGTGAAGGGGGACTAGCGGGACTCACCGGGGAGCAGTACTTC
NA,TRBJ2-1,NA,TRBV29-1,CSVVPRIYNEQFF,TGCAGCGTTGTTCCCAGGATCTACAATGAGCAGTTCTTC
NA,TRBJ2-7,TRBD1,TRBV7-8,CASSLRQGLTVEQYF,TGTGCCAGCAGCCTCCGACAGGGTCTGACGGTCGAGCAGTACTTC
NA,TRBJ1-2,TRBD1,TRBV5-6,CASSLPGQPRYTF,TGTGCCAGCAGCTTGCCGGGACAGCCCCGCTACACCTTC
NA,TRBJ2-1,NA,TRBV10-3,CAISENNEQFF,TGTGCCATCAGTGAAAATAATGAGCAGTTCTTC
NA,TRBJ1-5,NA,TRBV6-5,CASSYRGGNSGQPQHF,TGTGCCAGCAGTTATAGGGGAGGGAACAGCGGACAGCCCCAGCATTTT
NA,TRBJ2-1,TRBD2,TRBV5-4,CASSPRLAGNSYNEQFF,TGTGCCAGCAGCCCGAGATTAGCGGGAAATAGTTACAATGAGCAGTTCTTC
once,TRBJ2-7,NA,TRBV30,CAWNAKTSYEQYF,TGTGCCTGGAATGCGAAAACCTCCTACGAGCAGTACTTC
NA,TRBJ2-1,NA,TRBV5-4,CASSLITSSYNEQFF,TGTGCCAGCAGCTTGATAACGAGCTCCTACAATGAGCAGTTCTTC
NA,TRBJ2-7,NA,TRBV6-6,CASSLAETSYEQYF,TGTGCCAGCAGTTTAGCCGAAACCTCCTACGAGCAGTACTTC
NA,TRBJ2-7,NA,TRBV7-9,CASSLGRVYEQYF,TGTGCCAGCAGCCTCGGTCGGGTCTACGAGCAGTACTTC
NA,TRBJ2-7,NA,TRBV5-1,CASSFKTGAVNEQYF,TGCGCCAGCAGCTTCAAAACGGGAGCGGTGAACGAGCAGTACTTC
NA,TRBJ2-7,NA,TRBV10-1,CASSVGPSYEQYF,TGCGCCAGCAGTGTGGGGCCCTCCTACGAGCAGTACTTC
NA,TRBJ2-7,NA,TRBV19,CATAGDGEQYF,TGTGCCACCGCAGGGGATGGCGAGCAGTACTTC
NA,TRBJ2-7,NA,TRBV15,CATSRSAGDSSYEQYF,TGTGCCACCAGCAGATCGGCGGGGGACAGCTCCTACGAGCAGTACTTC
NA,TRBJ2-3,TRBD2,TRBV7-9,CASSLAGADTQYF,TGTGCCAGCAGTTTAGCGGGAGCAGATACGCAGTATTTT